This T cell receptor (beta chain) was documented in a study of blood T cell repertoires in COVID-19. On the study more broadly: Specimens from acute and convalescent COVID-19 originated in the United States, Italy and Spain.

The CDR3 is 16 residues long. The germline CDR1 and CDR2 sequences are SGHRS and YFSETQ. J was trimmed by 5 bases and V by 7 bases; bases with no gene match: 14. Generated by immunoSEQ multiplex PCR, the TCRdb table keeps only in-frame clones and is missing some. The sample carries 150,000 to 180,000 clones, 78% recorded once. The table lists this clone with a count of one. This sequence joins TRBV5-1 and TRBJ2-5, with 10 bases that match TRBD1. The material sequenced was peripheral blood. The receptor comes from a man at least 80 years old with acute or convalescent COVID-19. CDR3 coding DNA: TGCGCCAGCGCGAGTCAACCGGGACAGGGGTGGGAGACCCAGTACTTC. As protein: CASASQPGQGWETQYF. The variable domain in full, with the rest retrieved from reference TRBV5-1 and TRBJ2-5, is KAGVTQTPRYLIKTRGQQVTLSCSPISGHRSVSWYQQTPGQGLQFLFEYFSETQRNKGNFPGRFSGRQFSNSRSEMNVSTLELGDSALYLCASASQPGQGWETQYFGPGTRLLVL.